The T cell receptor beta chain under discussion was sequenced for a study of control samples from healthy donors and cancer patients. Profiled with immunoSEQ multiplex PCR; TCRdb holds only in-frame clones, not every one. Here the sample spans approximately 220,000 clones, over 90% being singletons. CDR1 and CDR2 (germline): MNHEY, SVGAGI. Trimming removed 11 bases at V and 1 base at J, with 15 bases between. This CDR3 spans 13 amino acids. V gene TRBV6-5 combines with J gene TRBJ2-7; D may be TRBD1 (6 bases). Material for sequencing was blood. The sequence was obtained from a man aged 50-60 years in good health. DNA of the CDR3: TGTGCCGCCCAGGGGCCGAATTCCTACGAGCAGTACTTC. Translating gives CAAQGPNSYEQYF.